This T cell receptor beta chain was captured in a study of shared clonotypes between healthy human individuals. With V trimmed by 4 bases and J by 6 bases, 8 bases remained unmatched. From germline, CDR1 is KGHSH and CDR2 LQKENI. This CDR3 has 15 amino acids. CD45RO-negative, CCR7-positively selected cells formed the naive CD8 fraction, excluding terminally differentiated effector memory CD45RA+ cells. Libraries were prepared by immunoSEQ multiplex PCR; TCRdb keeps only in-frame clonotypes and omits some of them. Seen here are fewer than 700,000 clones, about 95% observed once, and the top ten hold over 0.09%.

This clonotype was sampled from a woman aged 25 to 39 in good health. Sequencing used naive CD8+ T cells sorted from blood. This rearrangement joins TRBV18 to TRBJ2-2; 7 bases agree with TRBD1. This chain's CDR3 is CASSLTTGMAGELFF. CDR3 coding DNA: TGTGCCAGCTCACTTACGACAGGGATGGCCGGGGAGCTGTTTTTT. The entire variable domain, with the rest obtained from reference TRBV18 and TRBJ2-2, is as follows: NAGVMQNPRHLVRRRGQEARLRCSPMKGHSHVYWYRQLPEEGLKFMVYLQKENIIDESGMPKERFSAEFPKEGPSILRIQQVVRGDSAAYFCASSLTTGMAGELFFGEGSRLTVL.